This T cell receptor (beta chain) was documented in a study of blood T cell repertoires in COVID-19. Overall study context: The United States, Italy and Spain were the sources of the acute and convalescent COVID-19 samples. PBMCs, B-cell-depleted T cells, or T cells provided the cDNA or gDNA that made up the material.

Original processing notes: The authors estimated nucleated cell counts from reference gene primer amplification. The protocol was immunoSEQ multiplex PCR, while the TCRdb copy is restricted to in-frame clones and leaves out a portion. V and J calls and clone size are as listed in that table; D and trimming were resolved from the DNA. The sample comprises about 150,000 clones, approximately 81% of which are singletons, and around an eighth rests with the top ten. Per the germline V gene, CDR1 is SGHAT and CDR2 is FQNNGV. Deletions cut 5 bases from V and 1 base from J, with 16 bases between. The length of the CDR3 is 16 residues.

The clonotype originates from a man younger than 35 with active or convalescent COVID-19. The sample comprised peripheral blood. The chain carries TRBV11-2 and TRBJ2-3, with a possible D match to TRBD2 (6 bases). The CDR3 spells CASSQVGGVGTDTQYF. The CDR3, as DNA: TGTGCCAGCAGCCAAGTGGGGGGAGTAGGCACAGATACGCAGTATTTT. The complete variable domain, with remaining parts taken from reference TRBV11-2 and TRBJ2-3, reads EAGVAQSPRYKIIEKRQSVAFWCNPISGHATLYWYQQILGQGPKLLIQFQNNGVVDDSQLPKDRFSAERLKGVDSTLKIQPAKLEDSAVYLCASSQVGGVGTDTQYFGPGTRLTVL.